Sequencing of this T cell receptor beta chain was carried out in a study of T cells in Graves' hyperthyroidism and ophthalmopathy. The source material, RNA transcripts, was used to amplify TCR beta CDR3 regions. When the TCR CDR3 underwent first-round RT-PCR, the HTBI primer set was used. TCRdb re-called the multiplex PCR reads through MiXCR, storing one row per CDR3 protein. The repertoire holds around 600,000 distinct CDR3 sequences, with 45% as singletons. There are 15 residues in the CDR3. Trimming shortened V by 6 bases and J by 6 bases, and 21 bases separated the two germline ends. In germline, CDR1 is SGHDN, CDR2 FVKESK.

The V and J genes are TRBV14 and TRBJ2-7; D gene ambiguous. The TCR originated in an adult man with Graves' disease, either hyperthyroidism or ophthalmopathy (not recorded which). Material for sequencing was peripheral blood or thyroid tissue (not recorded which). The CDR3 region is CASSYWQNAQPEQYF. CDR3 DNA sequence: TGTGCCAGCAGTTACTGGCAAAACGCTCAACCCGAGCAGTACTTC.